The rows below give T cell receptor beta chains drawn from one sample of a study of T-cell reconstitution after alpha-beta-depleted transplantation in children. TCRdb analysed the PCR reads with MiXCR anew, one entry per CDR3 protein. The sample consists of about 980,000 distinct CDR3 sequences, less than 30% of them appearing once. The sequenced sample was PBMCs, mostly from graft donor cells, obtained 360 days after TCRalphabeta/CD19-depleted stem cell transplant. These receptor sequences come from a boy under three years old who had a stem cell transplant for SCID, so the T cells may come from the graft donor. Each CDR3 is given with its conserved first and last residue. The order of the fields is CDR3 protein, CDR3 length, J gene, V gene.

CASGLATDRVEDTQYF	16	TRBJ2-3	TRBV12-5
CASIWGAEAFF	11	TRBJ1-1	TRBV27
CASSLELGVSTDTQYF	16	TRBJ2-3	TRBV7-2
CSARAGGREQYF	12	TRBJ2-7	TRBV20-1
CASSLTHRDTQYF	13	TRBJ2-3	TRBV6-6
CASSPTGSYGYTF	13	TRBJ1-2	TRBV12-3/TRBV12-4
CASSWGTVYEQYF	13	TRBJ2-7	TRBV6-5
CAISESTGGANSPLHF	16	TRBJ1-6	TRBV10-3
CASSPGGEKLFF	12	TRBJ1-4	TRBV12-3/TRBV12-4
CASSPPRPGTGGNGYTF	17	TRBJ1-2	TRBV18
CASRSRQGRNQPQHF	15	TRBJ1-5	TRBV12-3/TRBV12-4